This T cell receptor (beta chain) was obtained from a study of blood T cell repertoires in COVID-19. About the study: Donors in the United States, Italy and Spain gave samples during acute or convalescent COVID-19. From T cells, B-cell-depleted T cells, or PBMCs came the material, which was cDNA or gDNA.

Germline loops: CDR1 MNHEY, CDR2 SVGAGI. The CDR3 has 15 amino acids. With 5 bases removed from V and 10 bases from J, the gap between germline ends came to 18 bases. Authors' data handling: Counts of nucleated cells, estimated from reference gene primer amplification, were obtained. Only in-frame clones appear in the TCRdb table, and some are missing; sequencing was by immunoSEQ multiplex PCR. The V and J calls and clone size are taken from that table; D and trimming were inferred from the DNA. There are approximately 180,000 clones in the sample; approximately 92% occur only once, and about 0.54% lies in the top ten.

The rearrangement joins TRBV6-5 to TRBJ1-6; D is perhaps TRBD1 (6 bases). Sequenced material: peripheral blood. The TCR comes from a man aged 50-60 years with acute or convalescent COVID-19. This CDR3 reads CASSQGISGGSPLHF. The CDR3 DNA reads TGTGCCAGCAGTCAGGGGATTTCAGGCGGATCACCCCTCCACTTT.